Below are 23 T cell receptor beta chains sequenced from a single sample in a study of tumor and adjacent non-tumor tissue in lung cancer. The template was RNA from unsorted bulk tissue. This non-tumor lung sample came from over 3 cm beyond the tumor edge. Three rounds of nested PCR, following a modified ARM-PCR protocol, produced the TCRbeta library. TCRdb processed the multiplex PCR reads anew with MiXCR; each CDR3 protein has one entry. This sample has tens of thousands of distinct CDR3 sequences; 64% occur once, and the top ten carry approximately 30%. Sequenced sample: distant non-tumor lung tissue. Receptors originate from a woman in her 70s with non-small cell lung cancer.

The J gene is TRBJ2-1, the V gene TRBV29-1; a weak D match, TRBD2 (6 bases). Trimming removed 8 bases from V and 14 bases from J, with 28 bases in between. Germline CDR1 SQVTM, CDR2 ANQGSEA. The CDR3 consists of 14 residues. As DNA, the CDR3 is TGCAGCCTTGGAGTAGCGGAGGTACGGAATGAAGAGTTCTTC. Encoded protein: CSLGVAEVRNEEFF.

The chain carries TRBV10-3 and TRBJ1-3; TRBD1 is a possible D gene (5 bases). Germline CDR1 reads ENHRY; CDR2 reads SYGVKD. Deletions cut 11 bases from V and 2 bases from J, with 16 bases between. CDR3 length equals 14 residues. CDR3 protein: CAARTDRPGNTIYF. The CDR3 DNA follows: TGTGCCGCCCGAACTGACAGACCTGGAAACACCATATATTTT.

This rearrangement joins TRBV6-5 to TRBJ2-3; 11 bases are a match to TRBD2. V lost 7 bases to trimming and J lost 15 bases; unmatched junction nucleotides: 27. Germline assignment: CDR1 MNHEY and CDR2 SVGAGI. There are 18 residues in the CDR3. The CDR3 reads CASMAALGTSGCTDMHYF. In nucleotides, the CDR3 is TGTGCCAGCATGGCTGCCTTAGGGACTAGCGGATGCACAGATATGCACTATTTT.

Notes on this clonotype: A read error may produce the germline difference seen at one junction end. This chain links TRBV7-9 with TRBJ1-1, with 8 bases matching TRBD1. From germline, CDR1 is SEHNR and CDR2 FQNEAQ (reference sequence). This CDR3 is 14 amino acids long. The CDR3 sequence: CARSLAGGGDEAFF. The CDR3 nucleotides are TGTGCCAGGAGCTTGGCAGGGGGCGGGGATGAAGCTTTCTTT.

The rearrangement links TRBV4-1 to TRBJ2-1; 10 nucleotides align to TRBD2. V shed 7 bases, J shed 8 bases, and the junction held 14 bases outside the gene matches. The CDR3 length is 16 residues. Germline CDR1 reads MGHRA; CDR2 reads YSYEKL. Written as DNA, the CDR3 is TGCGCCAGCAACCTAGTCAGCGGGAGGGCCTTGGATGAGCAGTTCTTC. Protein: CASNLVSGRALDEQFF.

As for this clonotype: At one end the junction does not follow the germline gene, possibly because of a read error. The chain uses TRBV6-1 and TRBJ1-2; the D is unclear. The CDR3 has 14 amino acids. CDR1 and CDR2 (germline): MNHNS, SASEGT. CDR3 residues: CASGNPAFNYDYIF. CDR3 nucleotide sequence: TGTGCCAGCGGCAACCCAGCTTTTAACTATGACTACATCTTC.

This clonotype showed up just a few times. The chain has TRBV5-1 and TRBJ2-7, with 10 nucleotides matching TRBD1. Trimming cost V 4 bases and J 2 bases; bases outside gene matches: 9. CDR3 size: 16 residues. Germline V lookup: CDR1 SGHRS, CDR2 YFSETQ. CDR3 region: CASSRGDRGLTYEQYF. In DNA form, the CDR3 reads TGCGCCAGCAGCAGAGGGGACAGGGGATTGACCTACGAGCAGTACTTC.

This clonotype was seen ten or more times. The V call is TRBV7-9, the J call TRBJ2-1; D is unclear. Germline V CDR1 and CDR2: SEHNR, FQNEAQ (reference sequence). The CDR3 extends over 14 amino acids. V was clipped by 2 bases and J by 2 bases, with 7 bases between them. Here the CDR3 reads CASSLSMAYNEQFF. CDR3 coding DNA: TGTGCCAGCAGCTTAAGCATGGCCTACAATGAGCAGTTCTTC.

V gene TRBV7-8 combines with J gene TRBJ2-3; no firm D call. Germline values: CDR1 SGHVS, CDR2 FQNEAQ. Trimming left V 0 bases short and J 2 bases short, with 12 bases between. CDR3 size: 16 residues. The CDR3 nucleotides read TGTGCCAGCAGCTTAGCGTCGCATGGATCCACAGATACGCAGTATTTT. As protein: CASSLASHGSTDTQYF. The full variable domain, its missing parts supplied by reference TRBV7-8 and TRBJ2-3, is GAGVSQSPRYKVAKRGQDVALRCDPISGHVSLFWYQQALGQGPEFLTYFQNEAQLDKSGLPSDRFFAERPEGSVSTLKIQRTQQEDSAVYLCASSLASHGSTDTQYFGPGTRLTVL.

The chain employs TRBV6-2 or TRBV6-3 and TRBJ1-2; no clear D. The CDR3 has 14 residues. V was shortened by 6 bases and J by 1 base, with 12 bases between the two germline ends. Germline V gene lookup returns CDR1 MNHEY and CDR2 SVGEGT. The CDR3 coding sequence is TGTGCCAGCAGAGATACTGTACTTAACTATGGCTACACCTTC. It codes for CASRDTVLNYGYTF.

DNA for the CDR3: TGCGCCAACCCGAGGCGGGAGAATGATGAGCAGTTCTTC. Translated: CANPRRENDEQFF. The J gene is TRBJ2-1, the V gene TRBV4-1; 7 nucleotides agree with TRBD2. The CDR3 has 13 amino acids. V lost 10 bases to trimming and J lost 8 bases; unmatched junction nucleotides: 11. Germline V gives CDR1 MGHRA, CDR2 YSYEKL.

The chain uses TRBV24-1 and TRBJ2-2; D call uncertain. The CDR3 spans 15 residues. Germline V gene sequence: CDR1 KGHDR, CDR2 SFDVKD. Trimming took 3 bases from V and 7 from J, leaving 14 bases between them. This CDR3 is CATSDPFGINGELFF. CDR3 nucleotides: TGTGCCACCAGTGATCCCTTCGGCATAAACGGGGAGCTGTTTTTT.

A word on this clonotype: A much larger clone differs by one base, so this may be a read error. The chain carries TRBV7-9 and TRBJ2-5, with no clear D. The CDR3 is made up of 15 amino acids. Trimming stripped 5 bases from V and 3 bases from J, with 16 bases between. Per the germline V gene, CDR1 is SEHNR and CDR2 is FQNEAQ (reference sequence). CDR3 protein: CASSKPKDPKETQYF. The CDR3 DNA follows: TGTGCCAGCAGCAAGCCCAAAGATCCTAAAGAGACCCAGTACTTC.

The table lists this clonotype with many counts. This rearrangement joins TRBV5-6 to TRBJ1-2; no reliable D call. The CDR3 has 17 residues. The V and J ends lost 3 bases and 2 bases respectively, with 20 bases between them. The germline V gene has CDR1 SGHDT and CDR2 YYEEEE. The CDR3 reads CASSSPSVLGSNYGYTF. The CDR3 DNA sequence: TGTGCCAGCAGCTCGCCCAGCGTTTTGGGCTCGAACTATGGCTACACCTTC.

The chain links TRBV6-1 to TRBJ1-1, with TRBD1 matching over 11 bases. V lost 6 bases to trimming and J lost 3 bases; unmatched junction nucleotides: 6. Germline CDR1 reads MNHNS; CDR2 reads SASEGT. The CDR3 consists of 15 residues. The CDR3, as DNA: TGTGCCAGCAGACGGACAGGGGGCCAGGACACTGAAGCTTTCTTT. This gives the protein CASRRTGGQDTEAFF.

The V gene is TRBV29-1, the J gene TRBJ1-2, with D unresolved. CDR3 length equals 11 residues. Germline V gene lookup returns CDR1 SQVTM and CDR2 ANQGSEA. DNA for the CDR3: TGCAACGTCCACGATGTAGTAAACTACACCTTC. It yields the protein CNVHDVVNYTF.

There are many counts of this clonotype. The CDR3 DNA sequence: TGTGCCAGCAGTTCTGGACAGAGCTACGAGCAGTACTTC. Translating it yields CASSSGQSYEQYF. This chain connects TRBV28 to TRBJ2-7; possibly TRBD1 for D (6 bases). From germline, CDR1 is MDHEN and CDR2 SYDVKM. V lost 4 bases and J lost 3, with 10 bases in between. The CDR3 length is 13 residues.

On this clonotype itself: The CDR3 carries no conserved terminal phenylalanine or tryptophan, so it likely arises from a read error. V usage is TRBV6-5 and J usage is TRBJ2-7, with TRBD2 matching 8 bases. CDR3 size: 16 residues. Germline loops: CDR1 MNHEY, CDR2 SVGAGI. Germline trimming cut 4 bases from V and 4 bases from J; bases unmatched to any gene: 12. This chain's CDR3 is CASSSLDSGNSYEQYS. CDR3 DNA sequence: TGTGCCAGCAGTTCTCTTGATAGCGGGAACTCATACGAGCAGTACTCC.

This clonotype was found once. The junction shows a germline mismatch at one end, possibly a read error. The genes are TRBV11-3 and TRBJ2-2; D gene ambiguous. Germline CDR1 and CDR2: SGHNT and YENEEA. CDR3 size: 17 residues. Written as DNA, the CDR3 is TGTGCCAGCTGCCCCCACCAATCGACATCGAACACCGTGGAGCTGTTTTTT. As protein: CASCPHQSTSNTVELFF.

Concerning this clonotype itself: A read error may be the cause here, since a much bigger clone is one base away. The chain uses TRBV20-1 and TRBJ1-1; TRBD1 is a possible D gene (5 bases). The V end was cut by 5 bases, the J end by 6 bases, with 19 bases between. The CDR3 is 14 residues long. Germline-derived CDR1 and CDR2 are DFQATT and SNEGSKA (reference sequence). CDR3 DNA sequence: TGCAGTGCTCGGGGGAGGGATAACACGGCTGAAGCTTTCTTT. It specifies CSARGRDNTAEAFF.

On this clonotype: Germline is not matched at one junction end, which may reflect a read error. V gene TRBV20-1 combines with J gene TRBJ2-7; D is uncertain. CDR3 length: 12 amino acids. Germline V gene sequence: CDR1 DFQATT, CDR2 SNEGSKA (reference sequence). CDR3 coding DNA: TGCAGTGCTAGTCCGGATACCAACGAGCGGTACTTC. Its translation is CSASPDTNERYF.

In its sample, this clonotype was seen many times. V is TRBV14 and J is TRBJ2-2; D not resolved. Germline values: CDR1 SGHDN, CDR2 FVKESK. V was cut by 6 bases and J by 1 base, with 21 bases left in between. The CDR3 consists of 18 residues. The CDR3 DNA is TGTGCCAGCAGTCCGATGACGAAGGGCACCTTGAACACCGGGGAGCTGTTTTTT. Amino acids: CASSPMTKGTLNTGELFF. The whole variable domain, remainder taken from reference TRBV14 and TRBJ2-2, is EAGVTQFPSHSVIEKGQTVTLRCDPISGHDNLYWYRRVMGKEIKFLLHFVKESKQDESGMPNNRFLAERTGGTYSTLKVQPAELEDSGVYFCASSPMTKGTLNTGELFFGEGSRLTVL.

This clonotype came up a few times. This chain links TRBV29-1 with TRBJ2-1; 13 bases are a match to TRBD2. The CDR3 consists of 14 residues. With V trimmed by 6 bases and J by 9 bases, 8 bases remained unmatched. Germline assignment: CDR1 SQVTM and CDR2 ANQGSEA. The CDR3 loop reads CSVYGTSGDSEQFF. The CDR3 nucleotides are TGCAGCGTCTACGGGACTAGCGGGGACAGTGAGCAGTTCTTC.